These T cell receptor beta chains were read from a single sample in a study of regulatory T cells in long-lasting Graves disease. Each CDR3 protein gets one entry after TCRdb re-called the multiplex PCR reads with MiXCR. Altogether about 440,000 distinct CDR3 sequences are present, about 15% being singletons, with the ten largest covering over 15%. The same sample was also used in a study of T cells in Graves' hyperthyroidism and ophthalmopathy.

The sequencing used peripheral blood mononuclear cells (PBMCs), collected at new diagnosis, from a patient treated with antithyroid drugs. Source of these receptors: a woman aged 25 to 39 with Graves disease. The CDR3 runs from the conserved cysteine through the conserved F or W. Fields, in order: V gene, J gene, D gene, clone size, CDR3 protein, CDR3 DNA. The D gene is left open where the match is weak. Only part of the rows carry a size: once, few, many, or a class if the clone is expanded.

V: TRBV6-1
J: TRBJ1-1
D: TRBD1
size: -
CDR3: CASYSGGMNTEAFF
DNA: TGTGCCAGCTACTCAGGGGGCATGAACACTGAAGCTTTCTTT

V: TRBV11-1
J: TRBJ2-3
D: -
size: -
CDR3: CASSLGADLWSTDTQYF
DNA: TGTGCCAGCAGCTTAGGGGCGGACCTCTGGAGCACAGATACGCAGTATTTT

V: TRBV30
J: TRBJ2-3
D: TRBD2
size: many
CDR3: CAWSVKLAGITDTQYF
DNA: TGTGCCTGGAGTGTAAAACTAGCGGGAATCACAGATACGCAGTATTTT

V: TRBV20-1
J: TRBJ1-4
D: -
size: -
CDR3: CSARGNWEKLFF
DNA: TGCAGTGCTAGGGGCAATTGGGAAAAACTGTTTTTT

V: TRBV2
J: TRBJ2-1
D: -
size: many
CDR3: CASSVGLQPPNEQFF
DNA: TGTGCCAGCAGTGTGGGACTTCAACCTCCCAATGAGCAGTTCTTC

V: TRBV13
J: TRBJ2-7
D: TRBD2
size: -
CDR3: CASSTGLAGADEQYF
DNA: TGTGCCAGCAGCACCGGACTAGCGGGAGCGGACGAGCAGTACTTC

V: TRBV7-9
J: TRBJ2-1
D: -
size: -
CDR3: CASSIQGSNSYNEQFF
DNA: TGTGCCAGCAGTATCCAGGGATCCAACTCCTACAATGAGCAGTTCTTC

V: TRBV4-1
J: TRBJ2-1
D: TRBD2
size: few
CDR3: CASSRGLVSYNEQFF
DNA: TGCGCCAGCAGCCGAGGACTAGTTTCGTACAATGAGCAGTTCTTC

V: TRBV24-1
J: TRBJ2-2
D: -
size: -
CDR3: CATIGLDMGNTGELFF
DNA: TGTGCCACCATTGGCCTGGACATGGGTAACACCGGGGAGCTGTTTTTT

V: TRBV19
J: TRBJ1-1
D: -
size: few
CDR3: CASSLAGVGNTEAFF
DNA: TGTGCCAGTAGTTTGGCAGGGGTGGGGAACACTGAAGCTTTCTTT

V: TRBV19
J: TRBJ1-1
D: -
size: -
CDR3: CASSISQGAEAFF
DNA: TGTGCCAGTAGTATATCCCAGGGTGCTGAAGCTTTCTTT